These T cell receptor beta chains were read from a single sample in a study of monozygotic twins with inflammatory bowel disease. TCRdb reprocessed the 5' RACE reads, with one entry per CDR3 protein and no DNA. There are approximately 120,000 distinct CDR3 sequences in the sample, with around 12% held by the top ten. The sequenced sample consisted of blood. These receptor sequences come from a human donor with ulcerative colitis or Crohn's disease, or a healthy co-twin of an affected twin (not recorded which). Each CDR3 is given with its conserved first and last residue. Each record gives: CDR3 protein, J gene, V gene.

CSVGPAGAGNTDTQYF,TRBJ2-3,TRBV29-1
CATSSWTGQETQYF,TRBJ2-5,TRBV15
CASSILTGRNTGELFF,TRBJ2-2,TRBV5-1
CASTEGGGSAGEQYF,TRBJ2-7,TRBV3-1
CASTPRGSGVKNIQYF,TRBJ2-4,TRBV19
CASSLGRQGIPKRNYGYTF,TRBJ1-2,TRBV12-3/TRBV12-4
CASSLAGVAEKLFF,TRBJ1-4,TRBV5-4
CASSLAVRYMNTEAFF,TRBJ1-1,TRBV5-1
CASSLAGPEQYF,TRBJ2-7,TRBV7-9
CASSLGQAGYGYTF,TRBJ1-2,TRBV7-2
CASSDGGVANYGYTF,TRBJ1-2,TRBV5-1
CASSGLVGELFF,TRBJ2-2,TRBV5-5
CASSQVGLRSDTQYF,TRBJ2-3,TRBV3-1
CASWAGAQGGYF,TRBJ2-3,TRBV6-6
CASSQLHSMGEQYF,TRBJ2-7,TRBV4-3